Given below is one T cell receptor (beta chain) in context. Its binding antigen is unknown. The input lacks base qualities; no much larger clone sits a single base away. The CDR3, cysteine through phenylalanine, is 14 amino acids long. Only the CDR3 region is kept as DNA, spanning 42 bases read in frame from base 1. V is clipped by 5 bases and J by 6 bases, and the sequence between their germline boundaries is 14 bases long. The germline V gene (reference sequence) provides CDR1 SSHAT and CDR2 FNYEAQ. Genomic DNA was extracted from sorted cells with the Quick-DNA Microprep Kit. Amplification of TCRbeta DNA was done with the immunoSEQ hsTCRbeta kit, following the protocol from the manufacturer. An Illumina MiSeq instrument was used to sequence the TCRbeta libraries. In the source study's methods: After out-of-frame sequences were removed, 2.4 million or so distinct TCRbeta sequences remained, averaging about 66,813 per individual. Each individual was scored according to the count of roughly 170 previously reported CMV-associated TCRbeta sequences and the total productive distinct TCRbeta count. A beta-binomial model was reimplemented in Python, and scikit-learn random forests with default parameters were trained on data from the US cohort. Classifier performance on the Belgian cohort was summarized as median AUC with percentile confidence intervals over 10,000 bootstrap iterations. The table was pulled from immuneACCESS by TCRdb, which kept in-frame rearrangements only. Such tables lose some clones; where checked, under half of the loss comes from unresolved V genes, and the rest has no known cause. V, J and clone size derive from that table, while D and trimming were established from the DNA sequence. The sample table lists tens of thousands of clones, approximately 79% of them with a count of one. The ten largest clones add up to 0.82% of the sample.

Single viable CD3+CD4+CD8-CD45RO+ cells were sorted as memory CD4+ T cells on a FACSAria II. CMV serostatus was determined using a Roche Elecsys assay that detects serum IgG against CMV pp150, pp28, p38 and p52. Following thawing, total CD4+ T cells were enriched through positive selection using CD4 magnetic microbeads. Samples originated from another study that specifically interrogated the CD4+ T cell memory repertoire. Following standard operating procedures, peripheral blood mononuclear cells were isolated and cryopreserved, while serum was kept at -80 degrees C. Staining used CD3-PerCP (BW264/56), CD4-APC (RPA-T4), CD45RO-PE (UCHT1) and CD8-Pacific Orange (3B5) antibodies, with Sytox blue excluding non-viable cells. The sample is drawn from a study of memory CD4+ T cells and cytomegalovirus serostatus (dated by TCRdb to about 2019). Study-wide context: The approximately 35 healthy Belgian adults in the cohort included 9 who were CMV seropositive and around 25 who were CMV seronegative. To replicate a published TCR-based CMV serostatus classifier, the study sequenced CD4+ memory TCRbeta repertoires from a Belgian cohort whose cytomegalovirus serostatus was known.

On the study overall, not on this receptor specifically: On the Belgian cohort, the classifier based on the original framework reached a median bootstrapped AUC of about 0.96, with a 95% CI of 0.76-1.00. Only CD4+CD45RO+ memory cells were sequenced, in contrast to the original study, in which naive and memory CD4+ and CD8+ populations were covered. CMV serostatus prediction reached a median bootstrapped AUC of roughly 0.96 with the original framework and just under 0.93 with a US-trained random forest. The results were interpreted as suggesting that the CMV-associated TCR signature is largely present in the CD4+ memory repertoire. Of 170 or so previously reported CMV-associated TCRbeta sequences, around 67 appeared in the CD4+ memory repertoires, each in one to five individuals.

Sequencing was performed on memory CD4+ T cells from blood. Here the chain combines TRBV7-7 and TRBJ2-1, with the D segment identity uncertain. The receptor was derived from an adult in good health and CMV-seronegative. In nucleotides, the sequence is TGTGCCAGCAGCGCCCCGGGTGATCTCAATGAGCAGTTCTTC. Translated, this gives CASSAPGDLNEQFF.